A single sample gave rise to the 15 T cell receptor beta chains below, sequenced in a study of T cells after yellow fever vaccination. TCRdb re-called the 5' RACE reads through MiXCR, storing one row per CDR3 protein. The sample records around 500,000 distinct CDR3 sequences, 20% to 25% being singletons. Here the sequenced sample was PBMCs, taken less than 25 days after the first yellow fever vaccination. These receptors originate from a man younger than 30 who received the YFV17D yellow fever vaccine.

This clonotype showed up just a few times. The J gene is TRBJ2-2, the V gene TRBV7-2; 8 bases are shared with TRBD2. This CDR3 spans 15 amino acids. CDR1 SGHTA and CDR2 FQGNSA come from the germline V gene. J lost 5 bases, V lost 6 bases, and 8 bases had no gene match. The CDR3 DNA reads TGTGCCAGCAGTCCTGAGGCGGGGGGAACCGGGGAGCTGTTTTTT. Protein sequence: CASSPEAGGTGELFF.

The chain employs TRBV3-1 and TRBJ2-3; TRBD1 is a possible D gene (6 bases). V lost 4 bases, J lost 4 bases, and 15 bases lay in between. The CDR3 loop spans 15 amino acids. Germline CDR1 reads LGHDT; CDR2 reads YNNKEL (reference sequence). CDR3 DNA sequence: TGTGCCAGCAGCCTCCCCAGGGGTAGGGCAGATACGCAGTATTTT. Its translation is CASSLPRGRADTQYF.

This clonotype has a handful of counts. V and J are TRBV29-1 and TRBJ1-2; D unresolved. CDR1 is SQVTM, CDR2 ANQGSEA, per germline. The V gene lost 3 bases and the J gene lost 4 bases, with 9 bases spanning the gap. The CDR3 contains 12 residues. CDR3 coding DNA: TGCAGCGTTGACGCCGGGAGCTATGGCTACACCTTC. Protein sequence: CSVDAGSYGYTF. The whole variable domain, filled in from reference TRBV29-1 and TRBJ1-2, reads SAVISQKPSRDICQRGTSLTIQCQVDSQVTMMFWYRQQPGQSLTLIATANQGSEATYESGFVIDKFPISRPNLTFSTLTVSNMSPEDSSIYLCSVDAGSYGYTFGSGTRLTVV.

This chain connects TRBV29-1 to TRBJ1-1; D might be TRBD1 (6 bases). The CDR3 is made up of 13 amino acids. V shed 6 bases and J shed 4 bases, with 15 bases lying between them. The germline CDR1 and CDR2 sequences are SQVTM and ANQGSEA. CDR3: CSVIGGVGTEAFF. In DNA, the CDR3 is TGCAGCGTCATAGGGGGAGTCGGCACTGAAGCTTTCTTT.

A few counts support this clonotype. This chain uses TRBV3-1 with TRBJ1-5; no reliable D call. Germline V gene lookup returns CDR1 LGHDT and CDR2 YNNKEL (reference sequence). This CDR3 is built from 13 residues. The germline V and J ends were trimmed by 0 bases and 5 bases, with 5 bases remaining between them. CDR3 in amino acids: CASSQDLDQPQHF. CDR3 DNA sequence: TGTGCCAGCAGCCAAGACCTGGATCAGCCCCAGCATTTT.

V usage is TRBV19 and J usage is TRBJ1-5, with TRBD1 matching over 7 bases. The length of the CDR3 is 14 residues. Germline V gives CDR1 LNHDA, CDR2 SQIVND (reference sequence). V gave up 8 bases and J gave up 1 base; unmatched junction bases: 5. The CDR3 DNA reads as TGTGCCAGTTGGAGACAGGGAAGCAATCAGCCCCAGCATTTT. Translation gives CASWRQGSNQPQHF. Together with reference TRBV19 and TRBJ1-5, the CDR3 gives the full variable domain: DGGITQSPKYLFRKEGQNVTLSCEQNLNHDAMYWYRQDPGQGLRLIYYSQIVNDFQKGDIAEGYSVSREKKESFPLTVTSAQKNPTAFYLCASWRQGSNQPQHFGDGTRLSIL.

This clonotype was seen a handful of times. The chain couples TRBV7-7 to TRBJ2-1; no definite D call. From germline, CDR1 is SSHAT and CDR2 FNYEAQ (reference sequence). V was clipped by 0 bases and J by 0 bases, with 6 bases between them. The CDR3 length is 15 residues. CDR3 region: CASSLAPLSYNEQFF. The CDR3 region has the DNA TGTGCCAGCAGCTTAGCCCCCCTCTCCTACAATGAGCAGTTCTTC.

The CDR3 reads CASSSQGESTDTQYF. The CDR3 DNA follows: TGCGCCAGCAGCTCGCAGGGGGAGAGCACAGATACGCAGTATTTT. The chain has TRBV5-1 and TRBJ2-3; TRBD1 agrees at 7 bases. The germline CDR1 and CDR2 sequences are SGHRS and YFSETQ. V lost 3 bases, J lost 0 bases, and 4 bases stayed unmatched. This CDR3 contains 15 residues.

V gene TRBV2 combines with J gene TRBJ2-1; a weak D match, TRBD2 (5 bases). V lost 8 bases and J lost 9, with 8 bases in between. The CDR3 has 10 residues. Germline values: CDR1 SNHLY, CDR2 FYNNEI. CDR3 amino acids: CASYEGEQFF. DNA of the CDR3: TGTGCCAGCTATGAGGGTGAGCAGTTCTTC.

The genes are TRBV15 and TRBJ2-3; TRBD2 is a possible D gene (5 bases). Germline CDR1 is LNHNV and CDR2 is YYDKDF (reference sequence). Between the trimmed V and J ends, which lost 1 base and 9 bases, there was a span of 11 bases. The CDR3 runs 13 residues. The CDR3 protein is CATSRGPTGTQYF. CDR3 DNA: TGTGCCACCAGCAGAGGCCCAACGGGGACGCAGTATTTT.

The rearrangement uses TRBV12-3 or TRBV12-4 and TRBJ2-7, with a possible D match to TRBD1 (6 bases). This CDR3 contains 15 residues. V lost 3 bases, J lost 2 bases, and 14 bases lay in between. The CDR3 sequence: CASSFGGRVPYEQYF. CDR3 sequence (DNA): TGTGCCAGCAGTTTTGGGGGCAGGGTACCCTACGAGCAGTACTTC.

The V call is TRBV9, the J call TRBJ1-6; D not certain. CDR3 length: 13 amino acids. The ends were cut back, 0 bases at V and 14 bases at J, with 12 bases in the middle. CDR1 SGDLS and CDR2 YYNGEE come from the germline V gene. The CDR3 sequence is CASSVALVSTLHF. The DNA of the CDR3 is TGTGCCAGCAGCGTAGCCCTAGTGAGCACCCTCCACTTT.

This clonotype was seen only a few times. The CDR3 DNA follows: TGTGCCAGCAGCCCTAGCACTTCCGGGTCCACCGGGGAGCTGTTTTTT. This codes for CASSPSTSGSTGELFF. This chain links TRBV4-2 with TRBJ2-2, with D possibly TRBD2 on 5 matching bases. The V and J ends lost 4 bases and 4 bases respectively, with 16 bases between them. Germline values: CDR1 LGHNA, CDR2 YNFKEQ. The length of the CDR3 is 16 residues.

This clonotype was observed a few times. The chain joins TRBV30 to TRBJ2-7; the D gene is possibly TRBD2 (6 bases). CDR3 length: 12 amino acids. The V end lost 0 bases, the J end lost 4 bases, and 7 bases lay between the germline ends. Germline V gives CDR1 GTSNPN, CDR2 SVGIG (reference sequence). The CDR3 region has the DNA TGTGCCTGGAGTGTTGGGGGGTACGAGCAGTACTTC. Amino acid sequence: CAWSVGGYEQYF.

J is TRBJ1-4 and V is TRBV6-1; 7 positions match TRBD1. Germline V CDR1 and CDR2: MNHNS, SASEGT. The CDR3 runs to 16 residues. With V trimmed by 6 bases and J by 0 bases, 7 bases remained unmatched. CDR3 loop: CASRTGTAATNEKLFF. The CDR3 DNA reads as TGTGCCAGCAGAACCGGGACAGCGGCAACTAATGAAAAACTGTTTTTT.